The 26 T cell receptor beta chains given below trace back to one sample, sequenced in a study of regulatory T cells in long-lasting Graves disease. CDR3 regions were amplified by Arm-PCR using iRepertoire HTBI primers to build TCR beta libraries. One entry per CDR3 protein results from TCRdb running MiXCR on the multiplex PCR reads. The sample shows about 470,000 distinct CDR3 sequences, roughly 20% of them seen only once. The time point is: persistent/refractory GD, antithyroid drugs over 5 years with positive TRAb. PBMC RNA was the source of the TCR library. Sequencing used peripheral blood mononuclear cells (PBMCs), obtained when the disease was refractory, from a patient treated with antithyroid drugs. The source is a female donor with Graves disease.

This clonotype has a handful of counts. V is TRBV5-1 and J is TRBJ2-2, with 10 bases matching TRBD2. J gave up 5 bases and V 4 bases, and 8 bases lay outside the gene matches. The CDR3 has 16 residues. CDR1 SGHRS and CDR2 YFSETQ come from the germline V gene. CDR3 coding DNA: TGCGCCAGCAGCCTACCTCTAGCGGGAGAAACCGGGGAGCTGTTTTTT. Amino acids: CASSLPLAGETGELFF. The full variable domain, with the rest looked up from reference TRBV5-1 and TRBJ2-2, is KAGVTQTPRYLIKTRGQQVTLSCSPISGHRSVSWYQQTPGQGLQFLFEYFSETQRNKGNFPGRFSGRQFSNSRSEMNVSTLELGDSALYLCASSLPLAGETGELFFGEGSRLTVL.

This clonotype was detected many times. The V and J genes are TRBV7-2 and TRBJ2-7; D gene ambiguous. The CDR3 length is 13 residues. Germline V gene lookup returns CDR1 SGHTA and CDR2 FQGNSA. Trimming took 0 bases from V and 5 from J, leaving 8 bases between them. CDR3 nucleotide sequence: TGTGCCAGCAGCTTAGCTTTAGTCAACGAGCAGTACTTC. Translation: CASSLALVNEQYF.

The chain is built from TRBV28 and TRBJ2-1; TRBD2 matches at 7 bases. Germline loops: CDR1 MDHEN, CDR2 SYDVKM. V was clipped by 7 bases and J by 8 bases; unmatched bases: 11. There are 14 residues in the CDR3. This CDR3 is CASTLPGTIHEQFF. The CDR3 coding sequence is TGTGCCAGCACCTTACCCGGGACTATCCATGAGCAGTTCTTC.

This clonotype was observed at least ten times. The junction shows a germline mismatch at one end, possibly a read error. The chain joins TRBV7-3 to TRBJ2-7; TRBD1 might be the D (6 bases). The CDR3 length is 14 residues. The germline gives CDR1 SGHTA, CDR2 FQGTGA. This CDR3 is CASSLTGPSYEQYF. In DNA form, the CDR3 reads TGTGCCAGCAGCCTAACAGGGCCCTCCTACGAGCAGTACTTC.

The J gene is TRBJ1-6, the V gene TRBV6-9, with D hard to call. Trimming left V 4 bases short and J 12 bases short, with 13 bases between. This CDR3 has 13 residues. Germline assignment: CDR1 MNHGY and CDR2 SVAAGI. The DNA of the CDR3 is TGTGCCAGCAGTTCCGATGGGTGGCAACCCCTCCACTTT. Translating it yields CASSSDGWQPLHF.

A remark on this clonotype: With a much larger clone just one base away, this may be a read error. CDR3 protein: CASSQDLDTGELFF. The CDR3 nucleotides read TGTGCCAGCAGTCAGGACCTCGACACCGGGGAGCTGTTTTTT. The chain couples TRBV28 to TRBJ2-2; no definite D call. CDR1 is MDHEN, CDR2 SYDVKM, per germline. V lost 5 bases and J lost 3, with 10 bases in between. The CDR3 extends over 14 amino acids.

With respect to this clonotype: This may be a read error: a much more frequent sequence differs by one nucleotide. The rearrangement uses TRBV2 and TRBJ2-5, with D possibly TRBD2 on 6 matching bases. Germline V gene data show CDR1 as SNHLY and CDR2 as FYNNEI. This CDR3 comprises 12 residues. CDR3 coding DNA: TGTGCCAGCACCCTAGGAGGGGATGAGCAGTCCTTC. Translated, it gives CASTLGGDEQSF.

The genes are TRBV18 and TRBJ2-7, with unresolved D. The CDR3 length is 12 residues. Trimming left V 3 bases short and J 5 bases short, with 8 bases between. In germline, CDR1 is KGHSH, CDR2 LQKENI. The CDR3 loop is CASSPENHEQYF. The CDR3 DNA is TGTGCCAGCTCACCCGAGAACCACGAGCAGTACTTC.

The chain recombines TRBV9 with TRBJ1-2; D remains unclear. The germline V gene has CDR1 SGDLS and CDR2 YYNGEE. The CDR3 sequence is 12 residues long. The V gene lost 3 bases and the J gene lost 7 bases, with 10 bases spanning the gap. The CDR3 nucleotides are TGTGCCAGCAGCGAGGACGGGAGTGGCTACACCTTC. This sequence encodes CASSEDGSGYTF.

Details on this clonotype: The junction shows a germline mismatch at one end, possibly a read error. V gene TRBV5-1 combines with J gene TRBJ2-2; maybe TRBD2 (5 bases). Germline values: CDR1 SGHRS, CDR2 YFSETQ. CDR3 length equals 13 residues. In nucleotides, the CDR3 is TGCGCCAGCAGATTGGGAGCGGCCGGGGAGCTGTTTTTT. It translates to CASRLGAAGELFF.

The chain employs TRBV3-1 and TRBJ1-4; D call uncertain. CDR1 and CDR2 (germline): LGHDT, YNNKEL (reference sequence). The CDR3 sequence is 13 residues long. Trimming left V 4 bases short and J 5 bases short, with 8 bases between. CDR3 DNA: TGTGCCAGCAGCCCTCAGTTAAATGAAAAACTGTTTTTT. This translates into CASSPQLNEKLFF.

The chain links TRBV5-1 to TRBJ2-7; 9 nucleotides agree with TRBD1. This CDR3 is 16 amino acids long. Losses at the gene ends were 4 bases for V and 4 bases for J; bases not matched to a gene: 12. CDR1 is SGHRS and CDR2 is YFSETQ in the germline V gene. CDR3 sequence reads: CASSAVGTGFRYEQYF. CDR3 nucleotides: TGCGCCAGCAGCGCGGTCGGGACAGGGTTCCGGTACGAGCAGTACTTC.

This clonotype was counted between two and nine times. The chain carries TRBV7-8 and TRBJ1-5, with D possibly TRBD1 on 5 matching bases. The CDR3 loop spans 15 amino acids. CDR1 is SGHVS and CDR2 is FQNEAQ in the germline V gene. Trimming took 5 bases from V and 4 from J, leaving 15 bases between them. CDR3 sequence (DNA): TGTGCCAGCAGCCGGGGGTGGGAAATGAATCAGCCCCAGCATTTT. Protein sequence: CASSRGWEMNQPQHF.

The genes are TRBV7-2 and TRBJ1-2; the D gene is possibly TRBD1 (5 bases). Germline-derived CDR1 and CDR2 are SGHTA and FQGNSA. The CDR3 runs 12 residues. Trimming removed 8 bases at V and 2 bases at J, with 9 bases between. CDR3 nucleotides: TGTGCCAGCCGACAGTTAAACTATGGCTACACCTTC. As protein: CASRQLNYGYTF.

Ten or more counts support this clonotype. The rearrangement joins TRBV28 to TRBJ2-5; weak D call: TRBD2 (6 bases). Germline CDR1 is MDHEN and CDR2 is SYDVKM. V was cut by 3 bases and J by 4 bases, with 9 bases left in between. The CDR3 loop spans 13 amino acids. Here the CDR3 DNA reads TGTGCCAGCAGTTTTTTCGGGGGAGAGACCCAGTACTTC. Its protein product is CASSFFGGETQYF.

The rearrangement joins TRBV28 to TRBJ2-7, with D perhaps matching TRBD2 (7 bases). Trimming cost V 7 bases and J 2 bases, with 12 bases left between them. The CDR3 is 13 amino acids. Germline V gives CDR1 MDHEN, CDR2 SYDVKM. The chain's CDR3 is CASNSGGAYEQYF. The CDR3 DNA reads as TGTGCCAGCAATTCGGGGGGCGCCTACGAGCAGTACTTC.

Concerning this clonotype: It may be a read error: a sequence one base away is much more abundant. The rearrangement joins TRBV6-5 to TRBJ1-1; a weak D match, TRBD1 (5 bases). This CDR3 spans 13 amino acids. The germline CDR1 and CDR2 sequences are MNHEY and SVGAGI. The CDR3 here is CAGSYRLRGEAFF. In DNA form, the CDR3 reads TGTGCCGGCAGTTACCGTTTAAGGGGTGAAGCTTTCTTT.

This clonotype was counted between two and nine times. The chain has TRBV20-1 and TRBJ2-4; D is unclear. Trimming stripped 4 bases from V and 7 bases from J, with 26 bases between. The CDR3 has 17 residues. Germline assignment: CDR1 DFQATT and CDR2 SNEGSKA (reference sequence). CDR3 region: CSAISWAEVLLSNIQYF. The CDR3, as DNA: TGCAGTGCTATCTCGTGGGCAGAAGTCCTCCTCTCCAACATTCAGTACTTC.

The sample holds one count of this clonotype. The chain recombines TRBV15 with TRBJ1-5; D unresolved. CDR3 size: 14 residues. V shed 9 bases and J shed 0 bases, with 12 bases lying between them. Germline V gene lookup returns CDR1 LNHNV and CDR2 YYDKDF (reference sequence). CDR3 sequence: CATSPDYSNQPQHF. In DNA form, the CDR3 reads TGTGCCACTAGTCCTGACTATAGCAATCAGCCCCAGCATTTT.

This clonotype was detected many times. The chain links TRBV2 to TRBJ2-5; D is uncertain. Germline CDR1 SNHLY, CDR2 FYNNEI. V gave up 6 bases and J gave up 5 bases, with 16 bases separating them. This CDR3 contains 14 residues. Here the CDR3 reads CASSLEPGWETQYF. CDR3 DNA: TGTGCCAGCAGCTTAGAACCGGGCTGGGAGACCCAGTACTTC. Based on the CDR3 plus reference TRBV2 and TRBJ2-5, the full variable domain is EPEVTQTPSHQVTQMGQEVILRCVPISNHLYFYWYRQILGQKVEFLVSFYNNEISEKSEIFDDQFSVERPDGSNFTLKIRSTKLEDSAMYFCASSLEPGWETQYFGPGTRLLVL.

The chain links TRBV7-9 to TRBJ2-7; 7 positions agree with TRBD1. Germline V gene lookup returns CDR1 SEHNR and CDR2 FQNEAQ (reference sequence). This CDR3 is built from 13 residues. V lost 5 bases to trimming and J lost 5 bases; unmatched junction nucleotides: 6. In DNA form, the CDR3 reads TGTGCCAGCAGCCAGGACAGGACCCACGAGCAGTACTTC. It specifies CASSQDRTHEQYF. The whole variable domain, filled in from reference TRBV7-9 and TRBJ2-7, reads DTGVSQNPRHKITKRGQNVTFRCDPISEHNRLYWYRQTLGQGPEFLTYFQNEAQLEKSRLLSDRFSAERPKGSFSTLEIQRTEQGDSAMYLCASSQDRTHEQYFGPGTRLTVT.

The chain is built from TRBV25-1 and TRBJ2-5; D is ambiguous. Germline CDR1 and CDR2: MGHDK and SYGVNS. CDR3 length equals 14 residues. V lost 1 base and J lost 1, with 7 bases in between. The CDR3 bases are TGTGCCAGCAGTGAATCAGGCTTCCAAGAGACCCAGTACTTC. It yields the protein CASSESGFQETQYF.

This clonotype was counted at least ten times. The rearrangement uses TRBV6-2 or TRBV6-3 and TRBJ2-5; TRBD2 aligns across 11 bases. Germline CDR1 reads MNHEY; CDR2 reads SVGEGT. The CDR3 is made up of 13 amino acids. Germline trimming cut 6 bases from V and 3 bases from J; bases unmatched to any gene: 0. The CDR3 protein is CASRTSGKETQYF. The CDR3, as DNA: TGTGCCAGCAGGACTAGCGGGAAAGAGACCCAGTACTTC.

This clonotype has ten or more counts. V gene TRBV14 combines with J gene TRBJ1-1; perhaps TRBD1 as D (5 bases). Germline CDR1 is SGHDN and CDR2 is FVKESK. The ends were cut back, 3 bases at V and 2 bases at J, with 7 bases in the middle. The CDR3 extends over 13 amino acids. CDR3: CASSHRDNTEAFF. The CDR3 DNA is TGTGCCAGCAGCCACAGGGATAACACTGAAGCTTTCTTT.

This clonotype came up many times. The chain carries TRBV28 and TRBJ1-5; unclear D gene. CDR3 size: 13 residues. The germline V gene has CDR1 MDHEN and CDR2 SYDVKM. V was shortened by 5 bases and J by 4 bases, with 9 bases between the two germline ends. For the CDR3, the DNA is TGTGCCAGCAGTCCCCGTCCTAATCAGCCCCAGCATTTT. Translation gives CASSPRPNQPQHF.

This clonotype appeared many times. The rearrangement links TRBV6-1 to TRBJ2-5; 7 bases match TRBD1. The CDR3 has 15 amino acids. The ends lost 5 bases at V and 3 bases at J; junction bases unmatched: 9. Per germline, CDR1 MNHNS and CDR2 SASEGT. The CDR3 DNA sequence: TGTGCCAGCAGTAACGGGGACAGTCTAAAAGAGACCCAGTACTTC. This gives the protein CASSNGDSLKETQYF.